This T cell receptor beta chain is drawn from a study of cytomegalovirus exposure and HLA in healthy donors. Trimming shortened V by 0 bases and J by 2 bases, and 17 bases separated the two germline ends. The CDR3 sequence is 17 residues long. CDR1 is SGHRS, CDR2 YFSETQ, per germline. The study's findings and limits: Previous analysis showed most TCR beta V segments were productive about 87% or about 30% of the time. Several top significant clusters appeared, in a later analysis, to be linked to common viral pathogens. Despite most TCR sequences being rare, some public TCRs occurred in many donors. What a later analysis reportedly showed was that an Asian-associated ancestry cluster had fewer N-insertions than the roughly 700-donor mean.

Primers for the PCR totalled 60 Vbeta and 13 Jbeta. Assay: immunoSEQ multiplex PCR; the TCRdb copy retains only in-frame clones and omits some. Of around 160,000 clones in the sample, roughly four fifths were seen once. A word on this clone: Its target is unknown.

This chain links TRBV5-1 with TRBJ1-2, with D maybe TRBD1 (5 bases). Sequencing used PBMCs. The TCR comes from a man aged 45-65 years in good health and CMV-seropositive. This CDR3 reads CASSLEAAETVNYGYTF. The CDR3, as DNA: TGCGCCAGCAGCTTGGAAGCTGCCGAGACAGTGAACTATGGCTACACCTTC.